Reported below is one T cell receptor beta chain. Its antigen remains unidentified. The sample holds other DNA sequences that translate to the same CDR3. Antigen-specific CD4+ T cells were expanded (with viral peptide pools) by the ViraFEST assay ahead of sequencing. Following 10 days of culture, CD4+ T cells were isolated. The participants, recipients of two vaccine doses, got either BNT162b2 or mRNA-1273. Vaccine recipients lacked prior SARS-CoV-2 infection and had negative nucleocapsid antibodies. Wells each received two million PBMC, cultured with approximately 9.1 IU/ml IL-2 and approximately 10 ug/ml peptides. This specimen comes from a study of vaccination effects on CD4 cells after COVID-19. This CDR3 region has 13 residues. V dropped 3 bases and J dropped 4 bases, with 9 bases sitting between them. Method: immunoSEQ multiplex PCR; TCRdb's copy keeps in-frame clones and lacks some. Here the sample spans about 59,000 clones, just under 80% being singletons.

The receptor comes from a human donor who received a COVID-19 vaccine. The chain uses TRBV12-3 or TRBV12-4 and TRBJ1-2, with D uncertain. This material consisted of CD4+ T cells from PBMCs cultured with HCoV-OC43 spike peptides, taken after COVID-19 vaccination. As to subset: HCoV-OC43 spike overlapping peptide pool stimulation. CDR3: CASSFGRLYGYTF. The CDR3 DNA follows: TGTGCCAGCAGTTTCGGTCGGCTCTATGGCTACACCTTC.